These 3 T cell receptor beta chains were sequenced from one sample in a study of T cells in Graves' hyperthyroidism and ophthalmopathy. RNA transcripts were the template for amplifying TCR beta CDR3 regions. HTBI primers were employed in a first-round RT-PCR of the TCR CDR3. TCRdb re-called the multiplex PCR reads through MiXCR, storing one row per CDR3 protein. Of 500,000 to 650,000 distinct CDR3 sequences listed, 15% to 20% were seen once; the top ten hold about 45%. Source material: blood. These receptors were taken from a man aged 35 to 55 with Graves' ophthalmopathy.

The table lists this clonotype with many counts. This rearrangement joins TRBV7-9 to TRBJ1-1, with a possible D match to TRBD1 (6 bases). V gave up 5 bases and J gave up 1 base, with 11 bases separating them. CDR1 and CDR2 from the germline V gene are SEHNR and FQNEAQ (reference sequence). This CDR3 comprises 14 residues. The CDR3 reads CASSLRGENTEAFF. For the CDR3, the DNA is TGTGCCAGCAGCCTCAGGGGTGAGAACACTGAAGCTTTCTTT.

There are many counts of this clonotype. The J gene is TRBJ1-4, the V gene TRBV18; D ambiguous. V was pared by 6 bases and J by 5 bases, with 10 bases between. Germline V gene sequence: CDR1 KGHSH, CDR2 LQKENI. The CDR3 covers 13 residues. The CDR3 DNA sequence: TGTGCCAGCTCCCCCAACCCGAATGAAAAACTGTTTTTT. As protein: CASSPNPNEKLFF.

This clonotype has a count of ten or more. The chain recombines TRBV27 with TRBJ2-7; 9 bases match TRBD2. Germline V gives CDR1 MNHEY, CDR2 SMNVEV (reference sequence). J gave up 5 bases and V 3 bases, and 8 bases lay outside the gene matches. The length of the CDR3 is 15 residues. The CDR3: CASSLRRGGMHEQYF. The CDR3 nucleotides read TGTGCCAGCAGTTTGAGGCGGGGGGGCATGCACGAGCAGTACTTC.